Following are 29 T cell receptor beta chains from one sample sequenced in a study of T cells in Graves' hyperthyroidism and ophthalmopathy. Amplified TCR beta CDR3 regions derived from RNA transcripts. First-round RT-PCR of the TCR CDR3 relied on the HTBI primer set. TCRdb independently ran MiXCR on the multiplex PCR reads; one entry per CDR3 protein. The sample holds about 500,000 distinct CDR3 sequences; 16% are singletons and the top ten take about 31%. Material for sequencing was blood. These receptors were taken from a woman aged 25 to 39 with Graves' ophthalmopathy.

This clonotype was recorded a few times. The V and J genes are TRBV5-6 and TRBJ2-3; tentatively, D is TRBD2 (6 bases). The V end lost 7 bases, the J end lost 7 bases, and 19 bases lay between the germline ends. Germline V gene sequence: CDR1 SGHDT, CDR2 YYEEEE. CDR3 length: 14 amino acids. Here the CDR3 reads CASGETVAGYTQYF. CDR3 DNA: TGTGCCAGCGGAGAAACGGTGGCGGGATATACGCAGTATTTT.

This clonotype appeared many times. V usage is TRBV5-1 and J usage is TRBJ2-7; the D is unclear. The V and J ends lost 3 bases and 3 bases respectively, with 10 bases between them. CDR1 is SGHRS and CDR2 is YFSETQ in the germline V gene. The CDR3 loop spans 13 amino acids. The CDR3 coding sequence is TGCGCCAGCAGCTCCCCGGACGGCTACGAGCAGTACTTC. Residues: CASSSPDGYEQYF.

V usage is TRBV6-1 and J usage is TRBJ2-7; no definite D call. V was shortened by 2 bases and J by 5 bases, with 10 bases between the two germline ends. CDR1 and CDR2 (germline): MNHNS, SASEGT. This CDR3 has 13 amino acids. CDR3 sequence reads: CASSESMRNEQYF. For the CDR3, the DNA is TGTGCCAGCAGTGAAAGTATGAGGAACGAGCAGTACTTC.

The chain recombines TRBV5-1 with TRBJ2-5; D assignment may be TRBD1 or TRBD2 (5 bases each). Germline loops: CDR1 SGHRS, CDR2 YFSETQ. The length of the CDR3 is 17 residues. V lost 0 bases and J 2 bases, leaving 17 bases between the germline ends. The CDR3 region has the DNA TGCGCCAGCAGCTTGGGGGCAGACAGTTGGGGGCAAGAGACCCAGTACTTC. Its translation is CASSLGADSWGQETQYF.

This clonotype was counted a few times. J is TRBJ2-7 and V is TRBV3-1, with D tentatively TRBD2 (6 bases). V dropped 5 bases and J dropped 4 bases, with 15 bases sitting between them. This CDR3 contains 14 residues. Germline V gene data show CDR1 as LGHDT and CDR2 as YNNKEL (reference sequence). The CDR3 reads CASSLEGSLYEQYF. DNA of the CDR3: TGTGCCAGCAGCTTGGAGGGCAGCCTGTACGAGCAGTACTTC.

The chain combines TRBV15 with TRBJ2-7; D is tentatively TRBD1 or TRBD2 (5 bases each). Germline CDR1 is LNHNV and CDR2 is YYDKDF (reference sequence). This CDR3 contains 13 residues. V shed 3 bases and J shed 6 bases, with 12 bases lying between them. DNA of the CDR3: TGTGCCACCAGCAGGGAACTGGGGGTCGAGCAGTACTTC. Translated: CATSRELGVEQYF.

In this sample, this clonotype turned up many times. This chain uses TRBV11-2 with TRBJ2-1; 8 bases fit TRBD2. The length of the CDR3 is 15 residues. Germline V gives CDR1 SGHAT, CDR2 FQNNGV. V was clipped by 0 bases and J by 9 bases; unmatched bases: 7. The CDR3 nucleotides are TGTGCCAGCAGCTTAGAGCCAGCGGGAGTCAGTGAGCAGTTCTTC. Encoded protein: CASSLEPAGVSEQFF.

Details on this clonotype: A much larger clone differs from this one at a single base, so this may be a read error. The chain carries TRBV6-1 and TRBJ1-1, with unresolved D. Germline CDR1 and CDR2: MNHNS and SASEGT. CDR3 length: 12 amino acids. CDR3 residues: CASSEAQREASF. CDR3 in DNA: TGTGCCAGCAGTGAAGCGCAGAGGGAAGCTTCCTTT.

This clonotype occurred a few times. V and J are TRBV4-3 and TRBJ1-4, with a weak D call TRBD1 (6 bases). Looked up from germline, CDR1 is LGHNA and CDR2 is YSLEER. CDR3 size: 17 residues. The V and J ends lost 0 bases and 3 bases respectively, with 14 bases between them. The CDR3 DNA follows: TGCGCCAGCAGCCAAGACCCCCGGGGGGCGTCTAATGAAAAACTGTTTTTT. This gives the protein CASSQDPRGASNEKLFF.

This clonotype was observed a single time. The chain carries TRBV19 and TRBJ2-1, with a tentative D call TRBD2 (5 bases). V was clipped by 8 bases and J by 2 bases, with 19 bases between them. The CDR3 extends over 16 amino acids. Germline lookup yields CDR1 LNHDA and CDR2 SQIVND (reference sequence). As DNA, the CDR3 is TGTGCCAGTTCACTAGGCCCATTAGCAGCCTACAATGAGCAGTTCTTC. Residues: CASSLGPLAAYNEQFF.

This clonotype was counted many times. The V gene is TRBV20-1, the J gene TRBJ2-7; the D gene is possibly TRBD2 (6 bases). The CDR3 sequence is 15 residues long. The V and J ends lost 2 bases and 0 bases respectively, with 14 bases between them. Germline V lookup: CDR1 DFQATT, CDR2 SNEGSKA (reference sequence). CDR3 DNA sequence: TGCAGTGCTAGAAGGGGTTTCGGGAGCTCCTACGAGCAGTACTTC. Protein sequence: CSARRGFGSSYEQYF.

The CDR3 DNA sequence: TGCGCCAGCAGCCAAGAATGGGAGGGGAGGAACACTGAAGCTTTCTTT. Its protein product is CASSQEWEGRNTEAFF. The chain recombines TRBV4-1 with TRBJ1-1; D is possibly TRBD1 (5 bases). Germline V gene lookup returns CDR1 MGHRA and CDR2 YSYEKL. The CDR3 spans 16 residues. V was trimmed by 0 bases and J by 1 base, leaving 12 bases between them.

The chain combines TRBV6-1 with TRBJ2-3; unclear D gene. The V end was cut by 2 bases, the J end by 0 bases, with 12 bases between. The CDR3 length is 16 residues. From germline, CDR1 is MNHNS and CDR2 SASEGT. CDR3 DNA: TGTGCCAGCAGTGAACTGCGCAGTTCTAGCACAGATACGCAGTATTTT. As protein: CASSELRSSSTDTQYF.

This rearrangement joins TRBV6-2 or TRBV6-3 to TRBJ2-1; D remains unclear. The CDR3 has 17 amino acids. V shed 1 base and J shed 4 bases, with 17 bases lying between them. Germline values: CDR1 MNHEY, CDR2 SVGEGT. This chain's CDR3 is CASSYYPTGRLYNEQFF. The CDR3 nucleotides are TGTGCCAGCAGTTACTACCCGACTGGGCGGTTATACAATGAGCAGTTCTTC.

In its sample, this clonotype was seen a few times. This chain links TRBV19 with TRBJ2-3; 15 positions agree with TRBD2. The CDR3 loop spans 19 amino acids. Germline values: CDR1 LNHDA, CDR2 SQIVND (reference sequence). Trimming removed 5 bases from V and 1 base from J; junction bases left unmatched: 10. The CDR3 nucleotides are TGTGCCAGTAGTGGCCGGACTAGCGGGAGGGGATGGGGCACAGATACGCAGTATTTT. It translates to CASSGRTSGRGWGTDTQYF.

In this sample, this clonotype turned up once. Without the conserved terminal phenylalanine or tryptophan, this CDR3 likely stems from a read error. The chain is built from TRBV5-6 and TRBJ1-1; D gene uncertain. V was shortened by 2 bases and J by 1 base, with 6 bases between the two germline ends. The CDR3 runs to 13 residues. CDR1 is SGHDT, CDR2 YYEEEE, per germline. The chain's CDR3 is CASSFGPNTEAFL. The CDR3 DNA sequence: TGTGCCAGCAGCTTCGGTCCGAACACTGAAGCTTTCCTT.

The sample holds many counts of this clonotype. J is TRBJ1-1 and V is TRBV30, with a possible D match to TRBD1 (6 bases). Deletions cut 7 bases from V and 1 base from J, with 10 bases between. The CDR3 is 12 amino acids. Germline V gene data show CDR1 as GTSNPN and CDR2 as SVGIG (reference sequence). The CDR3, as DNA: TGTGCCTTCGGACAGCAGAACACTGAAGCTTTCTTT. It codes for CAFGQQNTEAFF.

Written as DNA, the CDR3 is TGTGCCAGCTCCCTTTCAAATAGCCCGGTCGAGCAGTACTTC. Protein product: CASSLSNSPVEQYF. This chain links TRBV18 with TRBJ2-7; D is undetermined. The V and J ends lost 6 bases and 6 bases respectively, with 18 bases between them. This CDR3 has 14 residues. In germline, CDR1 is KGHSH, CDR2 LQKENI.

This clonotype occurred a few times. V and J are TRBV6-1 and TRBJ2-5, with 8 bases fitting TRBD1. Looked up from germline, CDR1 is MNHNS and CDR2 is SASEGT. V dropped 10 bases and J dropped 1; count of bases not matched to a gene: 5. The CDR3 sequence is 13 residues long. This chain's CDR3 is CATWGQAQETQYF. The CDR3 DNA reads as TGTGCCACCTGGGGACAGGCCCAAGAGACCCAGTACTTC.

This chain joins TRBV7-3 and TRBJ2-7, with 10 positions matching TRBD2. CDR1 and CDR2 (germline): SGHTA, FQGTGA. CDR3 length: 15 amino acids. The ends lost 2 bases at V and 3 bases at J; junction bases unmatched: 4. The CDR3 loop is CASSLSGTSVYEQYF. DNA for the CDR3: TGTGCCAGCAGCTTATCCGGGACTAGCGTCTACGAGCAGTACTTC.

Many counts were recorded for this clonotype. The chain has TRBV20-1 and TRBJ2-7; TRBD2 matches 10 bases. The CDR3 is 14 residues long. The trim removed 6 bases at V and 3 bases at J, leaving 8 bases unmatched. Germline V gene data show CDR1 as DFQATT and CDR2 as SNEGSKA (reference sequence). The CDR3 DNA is TGCAGTGCCCCCGCTCTAGCGGGAGTCTACGAGCAGTACTTC. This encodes CSAPALAGVYEQYF.

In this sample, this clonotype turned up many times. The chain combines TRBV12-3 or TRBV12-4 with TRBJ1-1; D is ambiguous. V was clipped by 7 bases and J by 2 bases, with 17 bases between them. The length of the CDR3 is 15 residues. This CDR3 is CASTPRAGRNTEAFF. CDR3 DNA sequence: TGTGCCAGCACTCCCCGGGCCGGCCGTAACACTGAAGCTTTCTTT.

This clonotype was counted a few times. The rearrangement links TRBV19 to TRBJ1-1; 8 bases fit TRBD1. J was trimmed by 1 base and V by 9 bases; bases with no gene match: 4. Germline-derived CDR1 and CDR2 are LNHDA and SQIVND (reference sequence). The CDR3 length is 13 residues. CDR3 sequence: CASYRGWNTEAFF. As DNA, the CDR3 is TGTGCCAGCTACAGGGGGTGGAACACTGAAGCTTTCTTT.

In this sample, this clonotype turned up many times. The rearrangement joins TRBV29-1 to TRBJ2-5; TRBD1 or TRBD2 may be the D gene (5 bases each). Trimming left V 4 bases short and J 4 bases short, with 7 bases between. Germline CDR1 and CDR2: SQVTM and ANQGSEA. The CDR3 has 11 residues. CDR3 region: CSVGGGETQYF. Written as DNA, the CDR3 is TGCAGCGTTGGTGGGGGAGAGACCCAGTACTTC.

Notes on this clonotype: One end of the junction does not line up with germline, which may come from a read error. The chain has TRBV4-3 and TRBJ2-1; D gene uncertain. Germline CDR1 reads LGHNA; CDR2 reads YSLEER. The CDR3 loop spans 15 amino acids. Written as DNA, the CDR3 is TGCGCCAGCAACCAAGAACGGGTTAGCTACAATGAGCAGTTCTTC. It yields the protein CASNQERVSYNEQFF.

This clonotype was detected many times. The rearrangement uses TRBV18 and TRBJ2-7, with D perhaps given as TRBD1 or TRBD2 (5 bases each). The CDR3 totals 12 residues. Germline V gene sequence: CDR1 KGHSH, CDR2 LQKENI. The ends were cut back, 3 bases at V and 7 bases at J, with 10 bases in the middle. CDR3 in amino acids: CASSPQWGEQYF. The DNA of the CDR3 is TGTGCCAGCTCACCTCAGTGGGGGGAGCAGTACTTC.

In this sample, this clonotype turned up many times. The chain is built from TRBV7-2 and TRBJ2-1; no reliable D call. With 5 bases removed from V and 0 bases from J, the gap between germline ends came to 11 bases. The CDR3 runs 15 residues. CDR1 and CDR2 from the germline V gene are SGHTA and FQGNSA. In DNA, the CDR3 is TGTGCCAGCAGCCCTCATCTGAGCTCCTACAATGAGCAGTTCTTC. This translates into CASSPHLSSYNEQFF.

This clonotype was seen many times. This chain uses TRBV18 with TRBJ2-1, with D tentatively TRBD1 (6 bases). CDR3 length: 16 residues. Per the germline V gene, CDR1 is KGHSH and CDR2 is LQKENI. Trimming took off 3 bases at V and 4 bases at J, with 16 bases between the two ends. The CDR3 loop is CASSPDPGQAYNEQFF. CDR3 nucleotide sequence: TGTGCCAGCTCACCTGATCCGGGACAAGCTTACAATGAGCAGTTCTTC.

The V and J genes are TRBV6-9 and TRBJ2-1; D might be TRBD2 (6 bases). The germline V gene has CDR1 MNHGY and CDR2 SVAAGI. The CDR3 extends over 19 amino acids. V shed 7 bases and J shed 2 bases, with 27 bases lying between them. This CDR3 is CASIYTPPGLWRAYNEQFF. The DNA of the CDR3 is TGTGCCAGCATTTACACCCCCCCCGGACTATGGCGAGCCTACAATGAGCAGTTCTTC.